The rows below give T cell receptor beta chains drawn from one sample of a study of blood T cell repertoires in COVID-19. Repertoires were generated with immunoSEQ multiplex PCR, while TCRdb's copy carries only in-frame clones and drops some. The sample consists of 150,000 or so clones, about 90% of them appearing once. The specimen was peripheral blood. The receptors derive from a man aged 45-60 years with acute or convalescent COVID-19. Each CDR3 is given with its conserved first and last residue. Fields, in order: J gene, V gene, D gene, CDR3 protein. A D gene is named only where the DNA matches it firmly.

>TRBJ1-4|TRBV18|NA
CASSPSGDEKLFF
>TRBJ2-3|TRBV3-1/TRBV3-2|TRBD1
CASSRGQVSTDTQYF
>TRBJ2-7|TRBV20-1|TRBD1
CSASDRGTGVSYEQYF
>TRBJ2-5|TRBV19|TRBD1
CASSPWTGGGQETQYF
>TRBJ2-7|TRBV6-1|TRBD2
CASSDGVRTSDYEQYF
>TRBJ1-1|TRBV29-1|NA
CSVVMSTEAFF
>TRBJ2-3|TRBV6-5|TRBD1
CASSYAWTGPGWAQYF
>TRBJ2-3|TRBV5-1|NA
CASSARGAWADTQYF
>TRBJ2-5|TRBV25-1|TRBD2
CASSERGLGGQETQYF
>TRBJ2-7|TRBV13|TRBD2
CASSLGQGGIPYEQYF
>TRBJ2-7|TRBV2|NA
CASSYVHEQYF
>TRBJ1-1|TRBV6-6|NA
CASSSRDSEAFF
>TRBJ2-1|TRBV7-3|NA
CASSLTPAEYNEQFF
>TRBJ1-6|TRBV5-1|NA
CASSSSGEGSDSPLHF
>TRBJ1-6|TRBV6-5|NA
CASANGGIKHSPLHF
>TRBJ2-2|TRBV28|TRBD1
CASRDRVNTGELFF
>TRBJ2-6|TRBV13|NA
CASSQGGSGANVLTF
>TRBJ1-1|TRBV19|NA
CASSGRDRGGAFF
>TRBJ2-2|TRBV7-2|TRBD1
CASSLKTGGTGELFF
>TRBJ2-7|TRBV27|NA
CASSPLSFEVAYEQYF